There are a few counts of the clone carrying this T cell receptor (beta chain). Its antigen remains unknown. The CDR3 contains 14 residues. Germline V gives CDR1 SGHVS, CDR2 FNYEAQ. V lost 6 bases, J lost 5 bases, and 16 bases lay in between. The data originate from a study of T cell repertoires in cytomegalovirus infection. Looking at the study overall: Used in the study were CMV epitopes, some recently identified and HLA-C-restricted, others well-studied and HLA-B-restricted. Public TCR beta signatures indicated both CMV infection and matching HLA type.

Study-wide results and caveats: The ex vivo response showed dominance by HLA-C-restricted CMV-specific TCR beta clonotypes. Summed public TCR beta family frequency identified CMV carriers bearing the relevant HLA.

TCRdb fed the reads into MiXCR, producing one record per CDR3 protein. This table holds roughly 990,000 distinct CDR3 sequences, roughly 31% found once. The V gene is TRBV7-6, the J gene TRBJ1-1, with D tentatively TRBD1 (6 bases). This receptor was obtained from a human donor in good health (CMV status not recorded). Some clones in this sample may be carry-over from other donors' samples. The sample here was cultured CD8+ T cells from PBMCs, taken from culture after CMV antigen stimulation. DNA for the CDR3: TGTGCCAGCAGACCCGGACAGATTCTTACTGAAGCTTTCTTT. This encodes CASRPGQILTEAFF.